This section outlines one TCR beta chain sequence together with its context. Its target is unknown. Primers for the PCR totalled 60 Vbeta and 13 Jbeta. Sequencing used immunoSEQ multiplex PCR; TCRdb keeps in-frame clones, though not all of them. The table for this sample gives some 76,000 clones. This entry is derived from a study of cytomegalovirus exposure and HLA in healthy donors. General study findings and limits: Among TCR sequences, most were rare, though some public TCRs appeared in many donors. According to an earlier analysis, most TCR beta V segments yielded productive rearrangements about 90% or about 30% of the time.

Each of the donors was a healthy bone marrow donor. The CDR3 is made up of 15 amino acids. The germline CDR1 and CDR2 sequences are SGHTA and FQGNSA. V was clipped by 3 bases and J by 1 base; unmatched bases: 4. This TCR was recovered from a female donor in good health and CMV-seropositive. Sequencing used PBMCs. This chain joins TRBV7-2 and TRBJ2-7, with 9 positions matching TRBD1. CDR3 nucleotides: TGTGCCAGCAGCTTTACCGGGACAGGGTCCTACGAGCAGTACTTC. It specifies CASSFTGTGSYEQYF.